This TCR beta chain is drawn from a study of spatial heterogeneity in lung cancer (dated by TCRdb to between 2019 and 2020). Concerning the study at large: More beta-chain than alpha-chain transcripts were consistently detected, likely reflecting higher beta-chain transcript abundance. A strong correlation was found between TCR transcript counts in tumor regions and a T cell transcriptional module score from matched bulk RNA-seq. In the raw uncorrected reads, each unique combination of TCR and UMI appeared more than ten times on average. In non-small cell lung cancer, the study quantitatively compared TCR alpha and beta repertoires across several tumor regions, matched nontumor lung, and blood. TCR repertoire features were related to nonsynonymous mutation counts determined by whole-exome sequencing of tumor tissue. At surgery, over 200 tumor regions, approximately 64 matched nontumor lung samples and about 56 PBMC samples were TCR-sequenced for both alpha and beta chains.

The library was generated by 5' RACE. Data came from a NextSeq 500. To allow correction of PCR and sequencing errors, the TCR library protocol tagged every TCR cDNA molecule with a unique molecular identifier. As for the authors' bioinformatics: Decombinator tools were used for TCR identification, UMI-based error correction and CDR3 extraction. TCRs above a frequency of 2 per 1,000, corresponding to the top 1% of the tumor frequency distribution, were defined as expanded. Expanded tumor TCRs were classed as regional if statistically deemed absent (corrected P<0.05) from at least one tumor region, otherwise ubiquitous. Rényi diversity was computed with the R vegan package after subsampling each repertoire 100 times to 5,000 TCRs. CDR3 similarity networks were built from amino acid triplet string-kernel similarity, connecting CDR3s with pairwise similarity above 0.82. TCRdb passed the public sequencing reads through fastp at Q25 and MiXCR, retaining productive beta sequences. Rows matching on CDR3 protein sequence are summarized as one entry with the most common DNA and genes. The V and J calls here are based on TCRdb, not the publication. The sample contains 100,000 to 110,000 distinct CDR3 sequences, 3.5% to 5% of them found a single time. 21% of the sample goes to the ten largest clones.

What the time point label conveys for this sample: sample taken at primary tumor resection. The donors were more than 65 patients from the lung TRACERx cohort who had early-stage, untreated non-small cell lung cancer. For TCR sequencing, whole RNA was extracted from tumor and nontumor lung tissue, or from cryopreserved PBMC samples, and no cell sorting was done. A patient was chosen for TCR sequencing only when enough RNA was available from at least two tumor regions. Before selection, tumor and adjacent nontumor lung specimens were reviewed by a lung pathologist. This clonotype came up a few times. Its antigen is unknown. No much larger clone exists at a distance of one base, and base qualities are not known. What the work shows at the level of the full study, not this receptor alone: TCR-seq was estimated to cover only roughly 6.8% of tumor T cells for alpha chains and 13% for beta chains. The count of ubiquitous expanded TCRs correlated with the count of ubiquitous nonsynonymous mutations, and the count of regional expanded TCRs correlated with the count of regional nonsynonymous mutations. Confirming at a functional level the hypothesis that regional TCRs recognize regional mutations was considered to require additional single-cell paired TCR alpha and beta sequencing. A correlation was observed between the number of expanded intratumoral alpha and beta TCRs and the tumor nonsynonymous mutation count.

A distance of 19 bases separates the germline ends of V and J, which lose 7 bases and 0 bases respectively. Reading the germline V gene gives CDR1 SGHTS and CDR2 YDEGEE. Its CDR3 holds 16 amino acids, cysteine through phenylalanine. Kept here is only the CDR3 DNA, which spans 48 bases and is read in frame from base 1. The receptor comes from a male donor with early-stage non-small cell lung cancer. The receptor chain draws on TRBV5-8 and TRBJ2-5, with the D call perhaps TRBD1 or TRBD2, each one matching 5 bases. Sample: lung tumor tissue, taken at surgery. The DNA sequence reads TGTGCCAGCGAGGGGCGCGTCGACTCGTACCAAGAGACCCAGTACTTC. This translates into CASEGRVDSYQETQYF. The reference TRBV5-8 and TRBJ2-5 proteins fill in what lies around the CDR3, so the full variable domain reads EAGVTQSPTHLIKTRGQQATLRCSPISGHTSVYWYQQALGLGLQFLLWYDEGEERNRGNFPPRFSGRQFPNYSSELNVNALELEDSALYLCASEGRVDSYQETQYFGPGTRLLVL.